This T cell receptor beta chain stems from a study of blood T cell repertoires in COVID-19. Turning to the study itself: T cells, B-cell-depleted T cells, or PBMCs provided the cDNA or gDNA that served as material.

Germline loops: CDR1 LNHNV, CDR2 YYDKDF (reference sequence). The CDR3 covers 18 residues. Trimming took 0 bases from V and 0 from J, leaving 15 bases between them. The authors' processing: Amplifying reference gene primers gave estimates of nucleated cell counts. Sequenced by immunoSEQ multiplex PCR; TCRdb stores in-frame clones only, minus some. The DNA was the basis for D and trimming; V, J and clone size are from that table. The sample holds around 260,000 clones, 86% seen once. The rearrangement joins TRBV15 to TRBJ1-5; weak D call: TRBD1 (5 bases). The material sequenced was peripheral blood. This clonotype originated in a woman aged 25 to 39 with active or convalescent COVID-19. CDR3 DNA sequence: TGTGCCACCAGCAGAGACCGCAGGGTCACCAATAGCAATCAGCCCCAGCATTTT. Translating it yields CATSRDRRVTNSNQPQHF. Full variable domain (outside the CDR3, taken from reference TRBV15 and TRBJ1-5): DAMVIQNPRYQVTQFGKPVTLSCSQTLNHNVMYWYQQKSSQAPKLLFHYYDKDFNNEADTPDNFQSRRPNTSFCFLDIRSPGLGDTAMYLCATSRDRRVTNSNQPQHFGDGTRLSIL.